This paragraph covers one T cell receptor (beta chain) sequence. Germline-derived CDR1 and CDR2 are SGHTA and FQGTGA. The CDR3 totals 14 residues. V gave up 4 bases and J gave up 5 bases, with 11 bases separating them. This sample was taken from a study of T cell clonotyping in hematopoietic cell transplantation. Data came from immunoSEQ multiplex PCR; TCRdb stores just in-frame clones and leaves some out. The sample carries 6,000 to 9,000 clones, 88% recorded once. This sample comprised PBMCs, obtained 100 days after allogeneic stem cell transplant. The TCR sequence derives from a male patient in his late teens or twenties who had an allogeneic stem cell transplant from a related donor, so the T cells may come from the graft donor. Some clones in this sample may be carry-over from other donors' samples. V is TRBV7-3 and J is TRBJ2-2; D is unclear. CDR3 DNA: TGTGCCAGCAGCTGGAAGGGCGGTACCGGGGAGCTGTTTTTT. It is translated as CASSWKGGTGELFF.